A single sample is the source of the 27 T cell receptor beta chains below, sequenced in a study of T cells in Graves' hyperthyroidism and ophthalmopathy. RNA transcripts provided the source from which TCR beta CDR3 regions were amplified. Using the HTBI primer set, a first-round RT-PCR was run on the TCR CDR3. Via MiXCR, TCRdb re-called the multiplex PCR reads, giving one row per CDR3 protein. This sample carries about 460,000 distinct CDR3 sequences, approximately 22% of them seen once, and the ten largest clones take less than 65%. Specimen: blood. These receptors came from a woman in her seventies with Graves' ophthalmopathy.

The CDR3 loop is CSASGQVDEQYF. The CDR3 nucleotides read TGCAGTGCTAGCGGACAGGTGGACGAGCAGTACTTC. This rearrangement joins TRBV20-1 to TRBJ2-7, with 7 bases aligning to TRBD1. Germline V gives CDR1 DFQATT, CDR2 SNEGSKA (reference sequence). The CDR3 has 12 residues. The junction had 4 bases not matched to a gene; V was cut back by 3 bases and J by 5 bases.

This chain connects TRBV6-1 to TRBJ2-5, with TRBD1 matching 10 bases. This CDR3 has 15 amino acids. Trimming took 4 bases from V and 5 from J; bases not matched to a gene: 7. CDR1 is MNHNS, CDR2 SASEGT, per germline. CDR3 sequence (DNA): TGTGCCAGCAGTGTGGGACAGGGGTCATGGGAGACCCAGTACTTC. Translation gives CASSVGQGSWETQYF.

Many counts were recorded for this clonotype. V and J are TRBV28 and TRBJ2-1; TRBD2 aligns across 10 bases. Germline CDR1 reads MDHEN; CDR2 reads SYDVKM. The junction had 8 bases not matched to a gene; V was cut back by 4 bases and J by 5 bases. This CDR3 spans 16 amino acids. The CDR3 loop is CASSSLAGVWNNEQFF. As DNA, the CDR3 is TGTGCCAGCAGTTCGCTAGCGGGAGTTTGGAACAATGAGCAGTTCTTC.

V is TRBV11-2 and J is TRBJ1-2; 7 positions match TRBD1. The germline V gene has CDR1 SGHAT and CDR2 FQNNGV. The CDR3 runs 16 residues. V shed 1 base, J shed 0 bases, and the junction held 5 bases outside the gene matches. The CDR3: CASSLAGTVANYGYTF. Written as DNA, the CDR3 is TGTGCCAGCAGCTTAGCCGGGACAGTAGCTAACTATGGCTACACCTTC.

V is TRBV6-1 and J is TRBJ1-2; 8 nucleotides match TRBD1. The CDR3 contains 18 residues. CDR1 is MNHNS and CDR2 is SASEGT in the germline V gene. The ends lost 6 bases at V and 6 bases at J; junction bases unmatched: 21. CDR3 sequence (DNA): TGTGCCAGCAGAGTCCCCCAGGGGGCGTCGGGGCAAGTAGATGGCTACACCTTC. Translation: CASRVPQGASGQVDGYTF.

The V call is TRBV20-1, the J call TRBJ2-5; TRBD1 aligns across 9 bases. The junction had 8 bases not matched to a gene; V was cut back by 4 bases and J by 2 bases. Germline loops: CDR1 DFQATT, CDR2 SNEGSKA (reference sequence). This CDR3 is 15 amino acids long. In nucleotides, the CDR3 is TGCAGTGCTACAACACGGGACAGGGTACAAGAGACCCAGTACTTC. This sequence encodes CSATTRDRVQETQYF.

The V and J genes are TRBV30 and TRBJ2-3; D gene ambiguous. This CDR3 contains 15 residues. V was shortened by 2 bases and J by 3 bases, with 15 bases between the two germline ends. CDR1 and CDR2 from the germline V gene are GTSNPN and SVGIG (reference sequence). The CDR3 region is CAWSKATSGTDTQYF. DNA of the CDR3: TGTGCCTGGAGTAAGGCCACAAGTGGAACAGATACGCAGTATTTT.

This chain's CDR3 is CATEDRGRVEQYF. CDR3 coding DNA: TGTGCCACCGAAGACAGGGGGCGGGTCGAGCAGTACTTC. The chain employs TRBV6-1 and TRBJ2-7, with TRBD1 matching over 10 bases. CDR1 MNHNS and CDR2 SASEGT come from the germline V gene. V was clipped by 10 bases and J by 6 bases; unmatched bases: 9. CDR3 size: 13 residues.

Notes on this clonotype: The junction does not match germline at one end; this may be a read error. The chain combines TRBV18 with TRBJ1-5; tentatively, D is TRBD1 (6 bases). Germline CDR1 KGHSH, CDR2 LQKENI. This CDR3 spans 14 amino acids. The chain's CDR3 is CVSPRGHFVQPQHF. The DNA of the CDR3 is TGTGTCAGCCCTCGGGGACACTTCGTGCAGCCCCAGCATTTT.

This clonotype was observed a few times. The rearrangement uses TRBV6-1 and TRBJ2-1; D gene ambiguous. Germline-derived CDR1 and CDR2 are MNHNS and SASEGT. This CDR3 has 14 residues. V lost 8 bases and J lost 3, with 14 bases in between. The CDR3 DNA follows: TGTGCCAGCTTCCTGAGTAATAGCTACAATGAGCAGTTCTTC. This codes for CASFLSNSYNEQFF.

This clonotype was seen more than once but under ten times. The V and J genes are TRBV20-1 and TRBJ2-1, with 7 bases fitting TRBD1. V dropped 5 bases and J dropped 13; count of bases not matched to a gene: 8. Germline CDR1 DFQATT, CDR2 SNEGSKA (reference sequence). This CDR3 comprises 11 residues. The CDR3 DNA follows: TGCAGTGCTTATACAGGGGTGGGCCAGTTCTTC. Translation: CSAYTGVGQFF.

A remark on this clonotype: At one end, the junction sequence differs from germline, possibly due to a read error. The chain joins TRBV6-1 to TRBJ1-5; perhaps TRBD1 as D (5 bases). From germline, CDR1 is MNHNS and CDR2 SASEGT. The CDR3 extends over 13 amino acids. CDR3 amino acids: CAGSEGTLQPQHF. Here the CDR3 DNA reads TGTGCCGGCAGTGAAGGGACGTTACAGCCCCAGCATTTT.

This clonotype was observed a few times. The gene calls are TRBV12-3 or TRBV12-4 and TRBJ2-1; D uncertain. This CDR3 region has 13 residues. V dropped 7 bases and J dropped 4 bases, with 11 bases sitting between them. The DNA of the CDR3 is TGTGCCAGCACCACCGGGCCTTACAATGAGCAGTTCTTC. Translating it yields CASTTGPYNEQFF.

This clonotype has ten or more counts. The chain is built from TRBV11-2 and TRBJ1-2, with D possibly TRBD1 on 6 matching bases. V was pared by 4 bases and J by 3 bases, with 18 bases between. The CDR3 runs 16 residues. Germline CDR1 is SGHAT and CDR2 is FQNNGV. The CDR3 DNA reads TGTGCCAGCAGCTCAGTCCGGGACACACCCCACTATGGCTACACCTTC. Translation: CASSSVRDTPHYGYTF.

This clonotype showed up many times. The chain uses TRBV4-1 and TRBJ2-1; TRBD2 aligns across 7 bases. V was clipped by 3 bases and J by 4 bases; unmatched bases: 9. CDR3 size: 16 residues. Germline CDR1 is MGHRA and CDR2 is YSYEKL. CDR3 DNA sequence: TGCGCCAGCAGCCAGGTCAGTCGCGGGAGTTACAATGAGCAGTTCTTC. Translation: CASSQVSRGSYNEQFF.

The rearrangement uses TRBV9 and TRBJ2-7; 7 bases match TRBD2. The V gene's germline CDR1 is SGDLS and CDR2 YYNGEE. The CDR3 length is 15 residues. V was clipped by 1 base and J by 0 bases; unmatched bases: 4. The CDR3 DNA reads as TGTGCCAGCAGCGTAAGGGGCGGGAGCTCCTACGAGCAGTACTTC. Residues: CASSVRGGSSYEQYF.

Only a few counts were recorded for this clonotype. This chain joins TRBV27 and TRBJ2-7; TRBD1 matches at 12 bases. J lost 4 bases, V lost 5 bases, and 6 bases had no gene match. Germline V gene sequence: CDR1 MNHEY, CDR2 SMNVEV (reference sequence). The CDR3 has 15 residues. CDR3 amino acids: CASSPGQGAVYEQYF. In DNA, the CDR3 is TGTGCCAGCAGTCCGGGACAGGGGGCGGTATACGAGCAGTACTTC.

In this sample, this clonotype turned up many times. The chain recombines TRBV12-3 or TRBV12-4 with TRBJ1-2, with D possibly TRBD1 on 5 matching bases. The length of the CDR3 is 13 residues. V lost 10 bases and J 4 bases, leaving 16 bases between the germline ends. The DNA for the CDR3 is TGTGCCACGGGACCCGGTAATGGCTATGGCTACACCTTC. Amino acids: CATGPGNGYGYTF.

At least ten counts were recorded for this clonotype. V is TRBV7-2 and J is TRBJ1-5, with D possibly TRBD1 on 6 matching bases. The CDR3 spans 18 residues. Germline lookup yields CDR1 SGHTA and CDR2 FQGNSA. The V end lost 5 bases, the J end lost 0 bases, and 20 bases lay between the germline ends. Written as DNA, the CDR3 is TGTGCCAGCAGCCCTCGGAGATCGGGGGCAGATAGCAATCAGCCCCAGCATTTT. It specifies CASSPRRSGADSNQPQHF.

The chain recombines TRBV6-2 or TRBV6-3 with TRBJ1-2; no clear D. The CDR3 loop spans 12 amino acids. Germline CDR1 is MNHEY and CDR2 is SVGEGT. V was trimmed by 7 bases and J by 8 bases, leaving 14 bases between them. The CDR3 nucleotides read TGTGCCAGCATCCGAGACATGGGAGGCTACACCTTC. It specifies CASIRDMGGYTF.

The chain recombines TRBV12-3 or TRBV12-4 with TRBJ2-1, with D possibly TRBD1 on 6 matching bases. The V end lost 5 bases, the J end lost 12 bases, and 11 bases lay between the germline ends. CDR3 size: 11 residues. The CDR3: CASSPQGSQFF. In nucleotides, the CDR3 is TGTGCCAGCAGTCCACAGGGTTCGCAGTTCTTC.

V is TRBV15 and J is TRBJ2-1; D gene ambiguous. Germline-derived CDR1 and CDR2 are LNHNV and YYDKDF (reference sequence). The V end was cut by 1 base, the J end by 4 bases, with 11 bases between. The length of the CDR3 is 15 residues. CDR3 bases: TGTGCCACCAGCAGAGGAGGTGTGAGTTACAATGAGCAGTTCTTC. It translates to CATSRGGVSYNEQFF. Drawing the rest from reference TRBV15 and TRBJ2-1, the complete variable domain is DAMVIQNPRYQVTQFGKPVTLSCSQTLNHNVMYWYQQKSSQAPKLLFHYYDKDFNNEADTPDNFQSRRPNTSFCFLDIRSPGLGDTAMYLCATSRGGVSYNEQFFGPGTRLTVL.

This clonotype was recorded a few times. The chain joins TRBV30 to TRBJ2-1; the match to TRBD2 covers 15 bases. Germline V CDR1 and CDR2: GTSNPN, SVGIG (reference sequence). This CDR3 region has 14 residues. V was clipped by 5 bases and J by 12 bases; unmatched bases: 8. The CDR3 DNA reads as TGTGCCTGGGGACTAGCGGGAGGGCCTCGTAGGCAGTTCTTC. It specifies CAWGLAGGPRRQFF.

This clonotype has just a few counts. The chain joins TRBV27 to TRBJ2-2; TRBD1 matches 8 bases. V lost 5 bases to trimming and J lost 0 bases; unmatched junction nucleotides: 14. This CDR3 is built from 19 residues. Per germline, CDR1 MNHEY and CDR2 SMNVEV (reference sequence). The CDR3 sequence: CASSPHRGAWRSNTGELFF. The CDR3 nucleotides are TGTGCCAGCAGTCCCCACAGGGGGGCCTGGCGCTCGAACACCGGGGAGCTGTTTTTT.

V and J are TRBV12-3 or TRBV12-4 and TRBJ2-1; a weak D match, TRBD2 (6 bases). The CDR3 is made up of 13 amino acids. V lost 2 bases to trimming and J lost 7 bases, with 9 bases between them. The CDR3 sequence: CASSLPGENEQFF. The CDR3 DNA reads TGTGCCAGCAGTTTACCGGGGGAGAATGAGCAGTTCTTC.

This clonotype was seen many times. CDR3 sequence (DNA): TGTGCCAGCTTCCAGGGGAGCAAGACAGATACGCAGTATTTT. Translation gives CASFQGSKTDTQYF. The chain combines TRBV6-1 with TRBJ2-3; maybe TRBD1 (6 bases). Germline-derived CDR1 and CDR2 are MNHNS and SASEGT. The CDR3 has 14 amino acids. Trimming took off 8 bases at V and 3 bases at J, with 15 bases between the two ends.

V is TRBV6-2 or TRBV6-3 and J is TRBJ2-7; no clear D. The V gene's germline CDR1 is MNHEY and CDR2 SVGEGT. V gave up 6 bases and J gave up 0 bases, with 9 bases separating them. The CDR3 runs 13 residues. In nucleotides, the CDR3 is TGTGCCAGCAGCCCCCCCCGCTCCTACGAGCAGTACTTC. It yields the protein CASSPPRSYEQYF.